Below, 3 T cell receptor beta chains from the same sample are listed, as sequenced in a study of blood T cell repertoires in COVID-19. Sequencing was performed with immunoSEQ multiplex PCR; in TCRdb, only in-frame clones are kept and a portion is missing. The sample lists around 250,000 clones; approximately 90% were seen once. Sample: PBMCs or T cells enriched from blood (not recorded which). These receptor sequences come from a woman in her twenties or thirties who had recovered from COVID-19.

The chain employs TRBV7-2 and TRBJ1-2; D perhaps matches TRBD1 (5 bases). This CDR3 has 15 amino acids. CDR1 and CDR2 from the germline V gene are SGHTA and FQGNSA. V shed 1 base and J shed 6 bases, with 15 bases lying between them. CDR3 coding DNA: TGTGCCAGCAGCTTAGGTACAGGACGTAGGAATGGCTACACCTTC. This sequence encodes CASSLGTGRRNGYTF.

DNA for the CDR3: TGTGCCAGCACCTCGACAGGGTTCGGCTACACCTTC. As protein: CASTSTGFGYTF. The chain has TRBV3-1 (or the pseudogene TRBV3-2) and TRBJ1-2; 7 nucleotides match TRBD1. The CDR3 is 12 residues long. The germline CDR1 and CDR2 sequences are LGHDT and YNNKEL (reference sequence). Germline trimming cut 7 bases from V and 8 bases from J; bases unmatched to any gene: 7.

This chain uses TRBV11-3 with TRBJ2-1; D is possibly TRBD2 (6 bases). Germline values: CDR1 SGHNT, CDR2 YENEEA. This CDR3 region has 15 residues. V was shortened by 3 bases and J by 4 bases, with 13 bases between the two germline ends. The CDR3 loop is CASSLGGIGYNEQFF. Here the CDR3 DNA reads TGTGCCAGCAGCTTGGGAGGTATAGGATACAATGAGCAGTTCTTC.